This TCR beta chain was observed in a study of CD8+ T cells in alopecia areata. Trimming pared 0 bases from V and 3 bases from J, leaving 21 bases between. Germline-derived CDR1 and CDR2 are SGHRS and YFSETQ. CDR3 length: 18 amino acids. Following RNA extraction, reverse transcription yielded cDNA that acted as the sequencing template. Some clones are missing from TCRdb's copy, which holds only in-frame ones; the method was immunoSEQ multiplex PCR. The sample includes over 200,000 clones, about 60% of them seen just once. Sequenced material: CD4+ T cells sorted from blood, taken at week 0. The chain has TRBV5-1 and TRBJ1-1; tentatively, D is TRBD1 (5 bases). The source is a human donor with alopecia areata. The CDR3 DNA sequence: TGCGCCAGCAGCTTGGGAGAGGGGCTAATTACTCGGCACACTGAAGCTTTCTTT. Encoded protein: CASSLGEGLITRHTEAFF.